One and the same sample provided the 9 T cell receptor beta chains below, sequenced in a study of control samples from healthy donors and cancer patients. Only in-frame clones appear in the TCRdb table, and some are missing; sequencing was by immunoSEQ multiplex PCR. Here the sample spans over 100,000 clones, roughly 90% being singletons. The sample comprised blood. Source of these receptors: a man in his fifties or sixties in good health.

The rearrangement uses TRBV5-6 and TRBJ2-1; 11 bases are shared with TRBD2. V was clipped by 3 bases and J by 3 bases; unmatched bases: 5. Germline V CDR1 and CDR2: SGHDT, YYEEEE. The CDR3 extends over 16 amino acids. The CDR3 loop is CASSWTLAGGYNEQFF. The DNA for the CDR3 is TGTGCCAGCAGCTGGACCCTAGCGGGGGGCTACAATGAGCAGTTCTTC.

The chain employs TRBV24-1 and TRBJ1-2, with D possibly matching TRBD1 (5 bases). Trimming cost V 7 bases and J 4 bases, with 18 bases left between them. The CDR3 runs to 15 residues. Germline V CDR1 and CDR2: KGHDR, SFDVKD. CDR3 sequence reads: CATSPRDRLFYGYTF. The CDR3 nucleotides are TGTGCCACCAGCCCCCGGGACCGCCTCTTCTATGGCTACACCTTC.

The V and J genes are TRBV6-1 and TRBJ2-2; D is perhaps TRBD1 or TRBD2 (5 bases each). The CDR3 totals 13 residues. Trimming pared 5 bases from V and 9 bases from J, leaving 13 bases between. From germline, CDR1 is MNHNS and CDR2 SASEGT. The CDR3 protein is CASSLKQDWELFF. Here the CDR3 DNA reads TGTGCCAGCAGTCTGAAACAGGACTGGGAGCTGTTTTTT.

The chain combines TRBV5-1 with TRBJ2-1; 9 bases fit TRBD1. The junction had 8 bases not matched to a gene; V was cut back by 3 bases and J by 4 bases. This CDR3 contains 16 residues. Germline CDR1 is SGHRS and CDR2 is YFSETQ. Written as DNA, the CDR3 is TGCGCCAGCAGCTCGGGTGCCGGGACAGGGTACAATGAGCAGTTCTTC. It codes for CASSSGAGTGYNEQFF.

The CDR3 sequence is CASGDRGNEKLFF. CDR3 DNA sequence: TGTGCCAGCGGGGACAGGGGGAATGAAAAACTGTTTTTT. V and J are TRBV2 and TRBJ1-4, with 11 bases matching TRBD1. This CDR3 is 13 amino acids long. Unmatched junction bases numbered 1, after V lost 8 bases and J lost 5 bases. The germline gives CDR1 SNHLY, CDR2 FYNNEI. Full variable domain (remainder filled in from reference TRBV2 and TRBJ1-4): EPEVTQTPSHQVTQMGQEVILRCVPISNHLYFYWYRQILGQKVEFLVSFYNNEISEKSEIFDDQFSVERPDGSNFTLKIRSTKLEDSAMYFCASGDRGNEKLFFGSGTQLSVL.

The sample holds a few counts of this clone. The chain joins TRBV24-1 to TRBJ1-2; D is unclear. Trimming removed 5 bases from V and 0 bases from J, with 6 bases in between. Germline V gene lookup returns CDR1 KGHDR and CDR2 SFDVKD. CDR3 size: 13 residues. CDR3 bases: TGTGCCACCAGTGCAACTTCTAACTATGGCTACACCTTC. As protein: CATSATSNYGYTF.

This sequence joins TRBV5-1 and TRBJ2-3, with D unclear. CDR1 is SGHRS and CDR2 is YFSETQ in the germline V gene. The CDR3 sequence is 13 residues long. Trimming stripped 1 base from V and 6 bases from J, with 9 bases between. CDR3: CASSLLFLDTQYF. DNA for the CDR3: TGCGCCAGCAGCTTGTTATTCCTGGATACGCAGTATTTT.

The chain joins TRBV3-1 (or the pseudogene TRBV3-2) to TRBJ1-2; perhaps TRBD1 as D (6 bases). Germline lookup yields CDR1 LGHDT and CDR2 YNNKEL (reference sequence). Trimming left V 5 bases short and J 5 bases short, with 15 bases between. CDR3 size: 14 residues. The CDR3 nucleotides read TGTGCCAGCAGCTTGAAAGGGGGAGGGTATGGCTACACCTTC. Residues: CASSLKGGGYGYTF.

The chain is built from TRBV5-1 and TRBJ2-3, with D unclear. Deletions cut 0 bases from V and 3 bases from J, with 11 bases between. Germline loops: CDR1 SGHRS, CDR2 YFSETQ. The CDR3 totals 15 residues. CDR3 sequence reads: CASSLGGRWTDTQYF. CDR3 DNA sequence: TGCGCCAGCAGCTTGGGTGGCCGTTGGACAGATACGCAGTATTTT.